The 17 T cell receptor beta chains given below trace back to one sample, sequenced in a study of early T cells in non-severe SARS-CoV-2 infection. TCRdb itself ran the 5' RACE reads through MiXCR, one entry per CDR3 protein. The sample carries 35,000 to 45,000 distinct CDR3 sequences, about 5.9% recorded once. The sample was whole blood, taken at baseline. The receptors here all came from an adult who was a healthcare worker with PCR-confirmed SARS-CoV-2 infection or an uninfected control (not recorded which).

This clonotype was recorded at least ten times. The V and J genes are TRBV12-3 or TRBV12-4 and TRBJ2-7; a possible D gene is TRBD1 (6 bases). The ends were cut back, 3 bases at V and 5 bases at J, with 17 bases in the middle. The CDR3 consists of 15 residues. The CDR3 loop is CASSFSEQGNNEQYF. The CDR3 region has the DNA TGTGCCAGCAGTTTCTCCGAACAGGGTAATAACGAGCAGTACTTC.

This clonotype was picked up many times. DNA of the CDR3: TGTGCCAGCAGTTACGGAGCAGGGGGAGGTTCACCCCTCCACTTT. Translating gives CASSYGAGGGSPLHF. The chain uses TRBV6-6 and TRBJ1-6, with TRBD1 matching 7 bases. J lost 9 bases, V lost 2 bases, and 7 bases had no gene match. The CDR3 runs 15 residues. Germline CDR1 MNHNY, CDR2 SVGAGI (reference sequence).

In DNA, the CDR3 is TGTGCCAGCAGGACGGACCCCAACACTGAAGCTTTCTTT. As protein: CASRTDPNTEAFF. The rearrangement joins TRBV28 to TRBJ1-1; no clear D gene. The CDR3 sequence is 13 residues long. Trimming removed 6 bases at V and 2 bases at J, with 10 bases between. Per the germline V gene, CDR1 is MDHEN and CDR2 is SYDVKM.

This clonotype was seen at least ten times. The chain has TRBV3-1 and TRBJ2-1, with D perhaps TRBD2 (6 bases). The V end lost 1 base, the J end lost 5 bases, and 18 bases lay between the germline ends. The germline V gene has CDR1 LGHDT and CDR2 YNNKEL (reference sequence). This CDR3 has 17 amino acids. The CDR3 region has the DNA TGTGCCAGCAGCCAAGTTCTGGGGGGAAGTGGCAACAATGAGCAGTTCTTC. Protein: CASSQVLGGSGNNEQFF.

In its sample, this clonotype was seen many times. The chain has TRBV5-4 and TRBJ2-5; TRBD1 aligns across 11 bases. After removal of 4 bases from V and 4 bases from J, the junction contained 15 bases not matched to a gene. CDR3 length: 18 residues. Germline CDR1 and CDR2: SGHNT and YYREEE (reference sequence). CDR3 DNA: TGTGCCAGCAGCGTGCTAGAAGGACAGGGGGCCGCGGGAGAGACCCAGTACTTC. Amino acid sequence: CASSVLEGQGAAGETQYF.

This sequence joins TRBV3-2 and TRBJ2-3; TRBD2, the D gene given by the table, was not confirmed from the DNA. TRBV3-2 is flagged as a pseudogene. The CDR3 is made up of 19 amino acids. The CDR3 sequence is CASSQDSVRDYLQTDTQYF. CDR3 sequence (DNA): TGTGCCAGCAGCCAAGATTCGGTCCGGGACTACCTACAGACAGATACGCAGTATTTT.

V usage is TRBV7-9 and J usage is TRBJ2-6; the match to TRBD1 covers 7 bases. V gave up 6 bases and J gave up 3 bases; unmatched junction bases: 8. This CDR3 contains 16 residues. Germline V CDR1 and CDR2: SEHNR, FQNEAQ (reference sequence). CDR3 DNA sequence: TGTGCCAGCAGGAGCAGCAGGGGGAGTGGGGCCAACGTCCTGACTTTC. It yields the protein CASRSSRGSGANVLTF.

The gene calls are TRBV13 and TRBJ1-4, with D uncertain. The CDR3 is made up of 15 amino acids. Germline V CDR1 and CDR2: PRHDT, FYEKMQ (reference sequence). Trimming stripped 2 bases from V and 1 base from J, with 8 bases between. The chain's CDR3 is CASSLMGGTNEKLFF. Written as DNA, the CDR3 is TGTGCCAGCAGCTTAATGGGCGGAACTAATGAAAAACTGTTTTTT.

This clonotype has ten or more counts. The chain couples TRBV20-1 to TRBJ2-1; TRBD2 is a possible D gene (5 bases). The V and J ends lost 3 bases and 6 bases respectively, with 15 bases between them. CDR1 and CDR2 from the germline V gene are DFQATT and SNEGSKA (reference sequence). The CDR3 contains 14 residues. The CDR3 is CSASGRLPINEQFF. Written as DNA, the CDR3 is TGCAGTGCTAGCGGTAGACTACCGATCAATGAGCAGTTCTTC.

There are many counts of this clonotype. The chain combines TRBV10-3 with TRBJ1-6; perhaps TRBD1 as D (6 bases). Between the trimmed V and J ends, which lost 2 bases and 10 bases, there was a span of 12 bases. Germline-derived CDR1 and CDR2 are ENHRY and SYGVKD. CDR3 length: 14 residues. The CDR3 sequence is CAISEEQGRSPLHF. The CDR3 bases are TGTGCCATCAGTGAGGAACAGGGACGGTCACCCCTCCACTTT.

The genes are TRBV28 and TRBJ2-3, with 8 bases that match TRBD2. The ends lost 8 bases at V and 1 base at J; junction bases unmatched: 5. The CDR3 has 14 amino acids. Germline-derived CDR1 and CDR2 are MDHEN and SYDVKM. CDR3 in DNA: TGTGCCAGCTGTGTTAGCGGGGGCACAGATACGCAGTATTTT. This encodes CASCVSGGTDTQYF.

This clonotype was observed at least ten times. The rearrangement uses TRBV7-9 and TRBJ2-4; D gene ambiguous. Deletions cut 8 bases from V and 0 bases from J, with 11 bases between. The CDR3 is 14 residues long. Germline lookup yields CDR1 SEHNR and CDR2 FQNEAQ (reference sequence). The CDR3 sequence: CASGPALAKNIQYF. CDR3 nucleotide sequence: TGTGCCAGCGGTCCAGCACTAGCCAAAAACATTCAGTACTTC.

This clonotype was counted many times. The chain couples TRBV29-1 to TRBJ2-2; tentative D call: TRBD2 (6 bases). Deletions cut 3 bases from V and 1 base from J, with 6 bases between. The CDR3 sequence is 13 residues long. In germline, CDR1 is SQVTM, CDR2 ANQGSEA. The CDR3 nucleotides are TGCAGCGTTGAGGGGGGGAACACCGGGGAGCTGTTTTTT. This sequence encodes CSVEGGNTGELFF.

The J gene is TRBJ1-5, the V gene TRBV6-6; possible D gene TRBD1, 5 bases. CDR3 length: 15 amino acids. Per the germline V gene, CDR1 is MNHNY and CDR2 is SVGAGI (reference sequence). Deletions cut 2 bases from V and 3 bases from J, with 11 bases between. The chain's CDR3 is CASSYGSGNNQPQHF. DNA for the CDR3: TGTGCCAGCAGTTACGGGTCAGGGAACAATCAGCCCCAGCATTTT.

This clonotype was found many times. V and J are TRBV7-9 and TRBJ1-6; 7 positions agree with TRBD1. Germline V gene sequence: CDR1 SEHNR, CDR2 FQNEAQ (reference sequence). V lost 5 bases to trimming and J lost 10 bases; unmatched junction nucleotides: 14. CDR3 length: 16 residues. CDR3 residues: CASSPAGQTFRSPLHF. CDR3 nucleotide sequence: TGTGCCAGCAGCCCAGCGGGACAGACTTTTAGATCACCCCTCCACTTT.

Many counts were recorded for this clonotype. The DNA for the CDR3 is TGTGCCAGCAGTCCGTCGGGGGCGAGGAATCAGCCCCAGCATTTT. As protein: CASSPSGARNQPQHF. The genes are TRBV25-1 and TRBJ1-5, with D perhaps matching TRBD1 (6 bases). The V gene lost 5 bases and the J gene lost 4 bases, with 15 bases spanning the gap. There are 15 residues in the CDR3. Germline values: CDR1 MGHDK, CDR2 SYGVNS.

The chain recombines TRBV7-9 with TRBJ1-6; 9 bases line up with TRBD1. Looked up from germline, CDR1 is SEHNR and CDR2 is FQNEAQ (reference sequence). This CDR3 is built from 13 residues. The ends lost 7 bases at V and 7 bases at J; junction bases unmatched: 2. CDR3 region: CASTGTGNSPLHF. For the CDR3, the DNA is TGTGCCAGCACCGGGACAGGGAATTCACCCCTCCACTTT.